This TCR beta chain was retrieved from a study of shared clonotypes between healthy human individuals (dated by TCRdb to 2020 to 2022). Notes on the research overall: Three men and two women, aged 18 to 49 years, made up the cohort. For each donor, CD4 naive and CD4 memory were each run on three plates, CD8 naive on two plates, and CD8 memory on one plate. The study deeply sequenced blood TCR repertoires of about 5 healthy adults to estimate repertoire size and the extent of clonotype sharing between individuals. To increase sequencing depth and limit assay-specific biases, TCR repertoire library preparation and sequencing were carried out by different laboratories using diverse techniques. Each donor's leukapheresis produced roughly between roughly 0.85 and 10 billion PBMCs. Overall study outcomes, separate from this receptor: Only blood was sampled, and tissue TCR repertoires likely differ from those in blood. Because the study included only a small number of donors, the genetic and exposure-history diversity represented was limited. Naive subsets generally had larger estimated clonotype richness than memory subsets. Pairwise subsampling indicated that sequencing depth was expected to affect the degree of clonotype sharing among donors. Clonotypes shared by all four sorted-subset donors showed higher generation probabilities than non-shared clonotypes. When four donors were compared, the shared fraction of clonotypes was approximately 5% for naive CD4, 3% to 4% for naive CD8, more than 2% for memory CD4, and less than 0.5% for memory CD8. Rarefaction of sorted-subset datasets indicated incomplete sequencing despite the large sequencing depth.

Using the deep immunoSEQ assay, multiplex PCR amplified TCR CDR3 regions from genomic DNA. For each cell subset, the extracted genomic DNA was distributed evenly across all wells of several immunoSEQ 96-well plates, and each plate served as one replicate. Each replicate PCR for sorted subsets received around 210 ng genomic DNA, equal to about 30,000 T cell genomes. The purified libraries were quantified using a Qubit 3.0 fluorometer, sized with a Bioanalyzer 2100, and then quantified again using the KAPA Library Quantification kit. Each immunoSEQ 96-well plate was sequenced on its own single-read 150-cycle Illumina NextSeq 550 flow cell. Processing in the source paper ran as follows. Because only junctional sequences without quality scores were contained in the immunoSEQ output, filtering matching that applied to full-length reads could not be performed. Sequences were annotated with PyIR, a Python wrapper for IgBLAST v1.9, and V/J genes and CDR3 were assigned using IMGT germline references. Reads with weak V/J assignments (E-value above 1e-6), missing CDR3, stop codons, out-of-frame junctions, or ambiguous translated residues were removed. A V3J clonotype was defined by an identical inferred V gene, J gene, and CDR3 amino acid sequence. Percentage overlap between repertoires was calculated by dividing the number of shared unique clonotypes by the size of the smaller repertoire. Richness of each repertoire was evaluated using RTK rarefaction, the Chao1 estimator, and Recon v2.1 estimates of unobserved clonotypes. Generation probabilities for all TCRbeta clonotypes obtained by the gDNA method from several donors were computed using OLGA. TCRdb stores this immuneACCESS table with in-frame sequences only. Part of the clones is absent; in the studies checked, under half of the shortfall reflects unresolved V genes, and no reason is known for the rest. V, J and clone size reflect that table, while D and trimming were determined from the DNA. Present in this sample are about 1.1 million clones, 70% to 80% of which were seen just once. The ten largest clones add up to roughly 0.62% of the sample.

Of note for this clone: It has no known antigen specificity. One base away there is no much larger clone; base qualities are not given.

Healthy HIV-negative adults with no recently reported acute infections or vaccinations were included as donors. Only Caucasian adults living in Nashville, Tennessee, USA were represented among the donors. CD4+ T cells were enriched through magnetic negative selection, after which naive cells were positively selected on CD45RA and the remaining negative fraction served as the memory subset. After blood collection by leukapheresis, PBMCs were isolated using Ficoll-Histopaque density gradient centrifugation and then cryopreserved in the vapor phase of liquid nitrogen. Purity and quantity of every magnetically sorted T cell population were checked by analytical flow cytometry. Genomic DNA was isolated from every sorted fraction and measured by UV absorbance on a Nanodrop 2000c. The sequencing sample was made of memory CD4+ T cells from PBMCs. This sample's cell subset or site label indicates: CD45RA-negative fraction. The TCR comes from a man aged 18 to 30 in good health. Some clones in this sample may be carry-over from other donors' samples.

DNA sequence: TGTGCCAGCAGTGGGGACAGGGGGCGCGTTGGCTACACCTTC. Its protein product is CASSGDRGRVGYTF. Recombination connected TRBV6-5 to TRBJ1-2, and 12 junction bases match TRBD1. Ends trimmed: V by 5 bases, J by 7 bases; bases unmatched to a gene: 5. CDR1 and CDR2, looked up from the germline V gene, are MNHEY and SVGAGI. From the cysteine through the phenylalanine, the CDR3 covers 14 amino acids. Just CDR3 DNA is preserved here, 42 bases in frame from base 1.